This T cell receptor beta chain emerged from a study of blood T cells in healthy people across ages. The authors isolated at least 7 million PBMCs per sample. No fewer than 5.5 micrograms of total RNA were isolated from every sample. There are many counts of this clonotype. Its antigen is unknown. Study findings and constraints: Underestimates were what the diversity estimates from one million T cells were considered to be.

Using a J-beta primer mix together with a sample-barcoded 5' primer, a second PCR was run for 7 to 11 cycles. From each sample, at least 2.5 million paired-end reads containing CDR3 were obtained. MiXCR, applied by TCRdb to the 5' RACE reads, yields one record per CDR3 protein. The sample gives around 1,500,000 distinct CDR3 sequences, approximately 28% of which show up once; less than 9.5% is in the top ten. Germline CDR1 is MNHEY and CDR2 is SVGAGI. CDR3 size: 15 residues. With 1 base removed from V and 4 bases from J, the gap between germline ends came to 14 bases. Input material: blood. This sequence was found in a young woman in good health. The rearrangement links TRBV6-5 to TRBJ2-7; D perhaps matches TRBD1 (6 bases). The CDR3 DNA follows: TGTGCCAGCAGTTACTTCACGACAGGTCCTTACGAGCAGTACTTC. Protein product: CASSYFTTGPYEQYF.